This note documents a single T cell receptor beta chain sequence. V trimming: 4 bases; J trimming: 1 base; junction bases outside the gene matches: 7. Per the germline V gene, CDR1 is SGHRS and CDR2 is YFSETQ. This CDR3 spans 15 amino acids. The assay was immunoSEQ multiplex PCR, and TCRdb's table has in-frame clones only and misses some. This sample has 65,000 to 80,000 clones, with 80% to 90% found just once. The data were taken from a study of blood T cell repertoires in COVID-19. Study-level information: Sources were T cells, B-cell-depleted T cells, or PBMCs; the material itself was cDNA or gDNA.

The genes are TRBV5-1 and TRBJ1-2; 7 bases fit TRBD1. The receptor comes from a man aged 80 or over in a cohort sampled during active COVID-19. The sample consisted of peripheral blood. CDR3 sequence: CASSPWDSGNYGYTF. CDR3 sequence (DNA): TGCGCCAGCAGCCCTTGGGACAGCGGTAACTATGGCTACACCTTC.